Below are 24 T cell receptor beta chains sequenced from a single sample in a study of T cells in Graves' hyperthyroidism and ophthalmopathy. Amplification of TCR beta CDR3 regions used RNA as the template. The study used the HTBI primer set for a first-round RT-PCR of the TCR CDR3. Each CDR3 protein is one row after TCRdb ran MiXCR on the multiplex PCR reads. The sample lists approximately 330,000 distinct CDR3 sequences, roughly 18% occurring once. The sequenced sample consisted of blood. Receptors were obtained from a woman in her forties or fifties with Graves' hyperthyroidism.

V is TRBV19 and J is TRBJ2-3; 13 bases fit TRBD2. Germline values: CDR1 LNHDA, CDR2 SQIVND (reference sequence). CDR3 size: 18 residues. Trimming at V came to 8 bases and at J to 2 bases, leaving 13 bases not matched to a gene. The CDR3 region is CASEGLAGSGSATDTQYF. The CDR3 bases are TGTGCCAGTGAGGGACTAGCGGGATCCGGGAGTGCCACAGATACGCAGTATTTT.

This clonotype was seen at least ten times. This chain links TRBV20-1 with TRBJ2-7; 8 positions agree with TRBD1. CDR1 is DFQATT, CDR2 SNEGSKA, per germline (reference sequence). Germline trimming cut 3 bases from V and 2 bases from J; bases unmatched to any gene: 6. CDR3 length: 14 amino acids. In nucleotides, the CDR3 is TGCAGTGCTAGTATGACAGGGGTCCCCTACGAGCAGTACTTC. The encoded protein is CSASMTGVPYEQYF.

The genes are TRBV27 and TRBJ2-2; 9 nucleotides agree with TRBD2. CDR3 length: 15 residues. In germline, CDR1 is MNHEY, CDR2 SMNVEV (reference sequence). J was trimmed by 1 base and V by 6 bases; bases with no gene match: 3. As DNA, the CDR3 is TGTGCCAGCAGGGGAGCGGGGGGGAACACCGGGGAGCTGTTTTTT. Its protein product is CASRGAGGNTGELFF.

The chain joins TRBV5-6 to TRBJ2-2, with D possibly TRBD2 on 5 matching bases. The length of the CDR3 is 15 residues. The germline V and J ends were trimmed by 2 bases and 1 base, with 9 bases remaining between them. Germline-derived CDR1 and CDR2 are SGHDT and YYEEEE. The CDR3 spells CASSFSGENTGELFF. The CDR3 DNA follows: TGTGCCAGCAGCTTTTCCGGGGAGAACACCGGGGAGCTGTTTTTT.

At least ten counts were recorded for this clonotype. The genes are TRBV28 and TRBJ2-6; unclear D gene. V dropped 5 bases and J dropped 4 bases, with 12 bases sitting between them. The CDR3 extends over 15 amino acids. CDR1 and CDR2 (germline): MDHEN, SYDVKM. The CDR3 protein is CASSTVTEGANVLTF. As DNA, the CDR3 is TGTGCCAGCAGTACAGTAACAGAGGGGGCCAACGTCCTGACTTTC.

The table lists this clonotype with many counts. J is TRBJ2-3 and V is TRBV7-3, with 9 bases fitting TRBD1. The CDR3 is 16 amino acids. Germline CDR1 is SGHTA and CDR2 is FQGTGA. The junction had 7 bases not matched to a gene; V was cut back by 2 bases and J by 4 bases. The CDR3 here is CASSLQGQGKADTQYF. The DNA for the CDR3 is TGTGCCAGCAGCTTACAGGGACAGGGAAAGGCAGATACGCAGTATTTT.

This clonotype was seen at least ten times. The chain joins TRBV3-1 to TRBJ1-2; the match to TRBD1 covers 8 bases. The CDR3 has 16 residues. CDR1 LGHDT and CDR2 YNNKEL come from the germline V gene (reference sequence). The junction had 11 bases not matched to a gene; V was cut back by 5 bases and J by 3 bases. The CDR3 nucleotides read TGTGCCAGCAGCTTTGACCTGACAGGGGCCCACTATGGCTACACCTTC. Encoded protein: CASSFDLTGAHYGYTF. Complete variable domain (other parts from reference TRBV3-1 and TRBJ1-2): DTAVSQTPKYLVTQMGNDKSIKCEQNLGHDTMYWYKQDSKKFLKIMFSYNNKELIINETVPNRFSPKSPDKAHLNLHINSLELGDSAVYFCASSFDLTGAHYGYTFGSGTRLTVV.

This clonotype was picked up many times. The J gene is TRBJ2-1, the V gene TRBV20-1, with 11 bases aligning to TRBD2. V lost 6 bases to trimming and J lost 9 bases; unmatched junction nucleotides: 10. The CDR3 length is 14 residues. Germline V gives CDR1 DFQATT, CDR2 SNEGSKA (reference sequence). As DNA, the CDR3 is TGCAGTGCAACGACTAGCGGGACCATGGGTGAGCAGTTCTTC. It is translated as CSATTSGTMGEQFF.

This clonotype has a handful of counts. V usage is TRBV20-1 and J usage is TRBJ1-2, with D tentatively TRBD1 (5 bases). CDR1 is DFQATT and CDR2 is SNEGSKA in the germline V gene (reference sequence). Trimming cost V 3 bases and J 4 bases, with 27 bases left between them. The CDR3 runs to 18 residues. The CDR3 is CSASPADMEDDYFYGYTF. DNA of the CDR3: TGCAGTGCTAGTCCTGCGGACATGGAAGATGATTACTTCTATGGCTACACCTTC.

Comments on this clonotype: One base away lies a much larger clone, so this may be a sequencing read error. V and J are TRBV5-1 and TRBJ1-1; TRBD1 aligns across 7 bases. CDR3 length: 14 residues. The germline V gene encodes CDR1 SGHRS and CDR2 YFSETQ. The CDR3 bases are TGCGCCAGCAGCTCCCTACAGGGGAACATTGAAGCTTTCTTT. Amino acids: CASSSLQGNIEAFF.

This clonotype turned up a few times. V and J are TRBV15 and TRBJ1-3; tentatively, D is TRBD1 (5 bases). Between the trimmed V and J ends, which lost 0 bases and 0 bases, there was a span of 12 bases. Germline V lookup: CDR1 LNHNV, CDR2 YYDKDF (reference sequence). The length of the CDR3 is 17 residues. The CDR3 region is CATSRDGTPDSGNTIYF. In DNA form, the CDR3 reads TGTGCCACCAGCAGAGATGGGACTCCTGACTCTGGAAACACCATATATTTT.

Many counts were recorded for this clonotype. The rearrangement links TRBV2 to TRBJ1-1; D perhaps matches TRBD1 (6 bases). CDR1 is SNHLY, CDR2 FYNNEI, per germline. CDR3 length: 14 residues. Trimming shortened V by 7 bases and J by 3 bases, and 15 bases separated the two germline ends. The CDR3: CASKGRGADTEAFF. The CDR3 DNA is TGTGCCAGCAAGGGACGGGGGGCCGACACTGAAGCTTTCTTT.

This clonotype came up many times. The chain combines TRBV6-1 with TRBJ1-1; TRBD1 matches 8 bases. From germline, CDR1 is MNHNS and CDR2 SASEGT. This CDR3 region has 15 residues. J was trimmed by 4 bases and V by 4 bases; bases with no gene match: 8. CDR3 sequence reads: CASSGRGLRGTEAFF. CDR3 nucleotides: TGTGCCAGCAGTGGCAGGGGGCTTAGGGGCACTGAAGCTTTCTTT.

This clonotype was seen a handful of times. V usage is TRBV11-3 and J usage is TRBJ2-1, with D perhaps matching TRBD1 (6 bases). Deletions cut 7 bases from V and 0 bases from J, with 10 bases between. Germline V gene lookup returns CDR1 SGHNT and CDR2 YENEEA. This CDR3 spans 14 amino acids. The CDR3 DNA reads TGTGCCAGCACCGGGACACGCTCCTACAATGAGCAGTTCTTC. It yields the protein CASTGTRSYNEQFF. The full variable domain, in which reference TRBV11-3 and TRBJ2-1 provide the parts outside the CDR3, is EAGVVQSPRYKIIEKKQPVAFWCNPISGHNTLYWYLQNLGQGPELLIRYENEEAVDDSQLPKDRFSAERLKGVDSTLKIQPAELGDSAVYLCASTGTRSYNEQFFGPGTRLTVL.

This sequence joins TRBV20-1 and TRBJ1-1, with TRBD1 matching over 10 bases. The CDR3 consists of 17 residues. The V segment lost 0 bases and the J segment 3 bases; nucleotides outside the gene matches: 10. CDR1 is DFQATT and CDR2 is SNEGSKA in the germline V gene (reference sequence). The CDR3 DNA sequence: TGCAGTGCTAGAGATGCCCCTCGGACAGGGGGTGACACTGAAGCTTTCTTT. Its translation: CSARDAPRTGGDTEAFF.

This clonotype was seen a handful of times. The CDR3 region is CASSPPSRDEQYF. CDR3 DNA sequence: TGTGCCAGCTCACCACCTAGCCGGGACGAGCAGTACTTC. This chain links TRBV18 with TRBJ2-7; no clear D gene. Trimming took 0 bases from V and 5 from J, leaving 8 bases between them. Germline CDR1 is KGHSH and CDR2 is LQKENI. This CDR3 contains 13 residues.

At least ten counts were recorded for this clonotype. As DNA, the CDR3 is TGTGCCAGCAGCTTAGGACAGGGATTCCACAATGAGCAGTTCTTC. Protein: CASSLGQGFHNEQFF. The rearrangement links TRBV7-3 to TRBJ2-1; 8 positions agree with TRBD1. The CDR3 extends over 15 amino acids. Germline CDR1 and CDR2: SGHTA and FQGTGA. V shed 2 bases and J 5 bases; nucleotides not matched to a gene: 5.

In its sample, this clonotype was seen many times. The chain uses TRBV28 and TRBJ1-5, with TRBD1 matching over 7 bases. This CDR3 is built from 15 residues. Germline V gene lookup returns CDR1 MDHEN and CDR2 SYDVKM. J lost 6 bases, V lost 4 bases, and 9 bases had no gene match. CDR3 sequence: CASSSLQGTGQPQHF. For the CDR3, the DNA is TGTGCCAGCAGTTCACTACAGGGGACGGGTCAGCCCCAGCATTTT. Supplemented by reference TRBV28 and TRBJ1-5, the full variable domain reads DVKVTQSSRYLVKRTGEKVFLECVQDMDHENMFWYRQDPGLGLRLIYFSYDVKMKEKGDIPEGYSVSREKKERFSLILESASTNQTSMYLCASSSLQGTGQPQHFGDGTRLSIL.

The sample holds a few counts of this clonotype. The chain employs TRBV6-1 and TRBJ1-2; possibly TRBD1 for D (5 bases). V was pared by 4 bases and J by 8 bases, with 11 bases between. CDR1 is MNHNS and CDR2 is SASEGT in the germline V gene. The CDR3 has 12 amino acids. This CDR3 reads CASSGGVLGYTF. The DNA for the CDR3 is TGTGCCAGCAGTGGGGGCGTCCTAGGCTACACCTTC.

The table lists this clonotype with many counts. The gene calls are TRBV11-2 and TRBJ2-7, with a weak D call TRBD2 (5 bases). The CDR3 consists of 11 residues. V was pared by 4 bases and J by 6 bases, with 7 bases between. CDR1 and CDR2 (germline): SGHAT, FQNNGV. The CDR3 sequence: CASSSRAEQYF. The CDR3 DNA reads TGTGCCAGCAGCTCGCGGGCCGAGCAGTACTTC.

The chain has TRBV7-9 and TRBJ2-3; D unresolved. Germline V CDR1 and CDR2: SEHNR, FQNEAQ (reference sequence). The CDR3 is made up of 13 amino acids. V shed 3 bases and J shed 6 bases, with 10 bases lying between them. The CDR3 DNA follows: TGTGCCAGCAGCTTTACTGCAATCGATACGCAGTATTTT. This codes for CASSFTAIDTQYF.

The V and J genes are TRBV18 and TRBJ2-1; 8 bases agree with TRBD1. The length of the CDR3 is 15 residues. Trimming cost V 2 bases and J 5 bases; bases outside gene matches: 5. The germline gives CDR1 KGHSH, CDR2 LQKENI. The CDR3 sequence: CASSPLGQANNEQFF. DNA for the CDR3: TGTGCCAGCTCACCATTGGGACAGGCCAACAATGAGCAGTTCTTC. The entire variable domain, with the rest obtained from reference TRBV18 and TRBJ2-1, is as follows: NAGVMQNPRHLVRRRGQEARLRCSPMKGHSHVYWYRQLPEEGLKFMVYLQKENIIDESGMPKERFSAEFPKEGPSILRIQQVVRGDSAAYFCASSPLGQANNEQFFGPGTRLTVL.

This clonotype was seen only once. A read error may explain this, as a much larger clone is one base away. This sequence joins TRBV30 and TRBJ1-2, with TRBD1 matching 7 bases. CDR3 length: 9 residues. Germline V CDR1 and CDR2: GTSNPN, SVGIG (reference sequence). CDR3 region: CATGAGHTF. The DNA for the CDR3 is TGCGCAACAGGGGCTGGCCACACCTTC.

This sequence joins TRBV5-1 and TRBJ2-3, with no clear D. The V end was cut by 5 bases, the J end by 0 bases, with 10 bases between. Germline CDR1 SGHRS, CDR2 YFSETQ. This CDR3 is 14 amino acids long. The CDR3 bases are TGCGCCAGCAGTCGAAGTTCTAGCACAGATACGCAGTATTTT. It encodes CASSRSSSTDTQYF.